This TCR beta chain was sequenced in a study of CXCR3-negative and CXCR3-positive naive CD8 T cells. This CDR3 is 15 amino acids long. Germline CDR1 is MDHEN and CDR2 is SYDVKM. General study points: Comparably high diversity was seen in both naive subsets, and much lower diversity in memory CD8+ cells.

Triplicate sorts of 300,000 cells per CD8+ subset. CD45RO-CCR7+CD27+CD95- characterized naive CD8+ T cells. UMI-labeled TRB cDNA libraries were prepared by 5' RACE. From its re-call of the 5' RACE reads, TCRdb lists each CDR3 protein once, without DNA. This sample lists fewer than 50,000 distinct CDR3 sequences; its ten largest clones have roughly 1.6%. Concerning this clonotype itself: Its specificity is not known.

Sequenced input: naive CXCR3- CD8+ T cells from blood. Noted subset: CD45RO-CCR7+CD27+CD95- naive CD8+ T cells lacking CXCR3 (TNR3-). The receptor was isolated from a human donor in good health. Some clones in this sample may be carry-over from other donors' samples. This chain connects TRBV28 to TRBJ2-7; TCRdb's D gene call, TRBD1, goes unchecked for lack of DNA. The CDR3 reads CASSQARDRGYEQYF.